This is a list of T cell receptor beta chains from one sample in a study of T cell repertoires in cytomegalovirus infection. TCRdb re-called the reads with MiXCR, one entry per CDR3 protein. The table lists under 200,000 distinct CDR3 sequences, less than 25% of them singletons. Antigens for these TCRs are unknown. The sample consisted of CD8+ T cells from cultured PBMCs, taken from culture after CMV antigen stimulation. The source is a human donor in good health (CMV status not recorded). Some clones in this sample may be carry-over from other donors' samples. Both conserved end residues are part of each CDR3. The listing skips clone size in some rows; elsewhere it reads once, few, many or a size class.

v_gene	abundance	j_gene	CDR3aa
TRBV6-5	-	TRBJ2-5	CASSYSGSEETQYF
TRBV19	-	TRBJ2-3	CASSNDRAFPTDTQYF
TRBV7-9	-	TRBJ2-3	CASSPLAGGPDTQYF
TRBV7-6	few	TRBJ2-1	CASSLRGAGNEQFF
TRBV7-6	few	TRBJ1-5	CASSLDRGRQPQHF
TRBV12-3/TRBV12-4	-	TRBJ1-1	CASSLGSSGSKAFF
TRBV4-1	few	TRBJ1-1	CASSQVWRGNTEAFF
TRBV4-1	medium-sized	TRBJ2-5	CASSQAGGLDQETQYF
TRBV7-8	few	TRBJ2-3	CASSLELVRGPDTQYF
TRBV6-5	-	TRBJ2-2	CASRTALGAPGELFF
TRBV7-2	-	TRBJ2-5	CASSSTSGQETQYF
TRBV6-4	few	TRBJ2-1	CASSDRSGGAHEQFF
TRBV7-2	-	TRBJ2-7	CASAQGGISYEQYF
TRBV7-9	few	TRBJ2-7	CASSLVQGGSYEQYF
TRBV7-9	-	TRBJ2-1	CASSFEWGGGYEQFF
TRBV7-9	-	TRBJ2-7	CASSFTGGSRNEQYF
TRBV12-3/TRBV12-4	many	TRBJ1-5	CASSPAYQPQHF
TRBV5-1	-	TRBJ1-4	CASSPEVLNEKLFF
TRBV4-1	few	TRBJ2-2	CASSHGDLYTGELFF
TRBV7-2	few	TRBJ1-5	CASSLGARFNQPQHF
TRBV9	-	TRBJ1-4	CASSVGGTAEKLFF
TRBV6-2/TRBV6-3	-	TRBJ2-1	CASSYNPGVTYNEQFF